Listed here are 18 T cell receptor beta chains from one sample, sequenced in a study of CD8 T cells in ankylosing spondylitis. Via MiXCR, TCRdb re-called the 5' RACE reads, giving one row per CDR3 protein. Among 150,000 to 200,000 distinct CDR3 sequences listed, 10% to 15% were seen once. What was sequenced was blood, either unsorted or a sorted T cell fraction (not recorded which). Receptors were obtained from a female donor with ankylosing spondylitis or in good health (not recorded which).

This sequence joins TRBV29-1 and TRBJ2-1, with D possibly being TRBD2 (5 bases). Germline assignment: CDR1 SQVTM and CDR2 ANQGSEA. This CDR3 contains 12 residues. V gave up 0 bases and J gave up 9 bases, with 9 bases separating them. Written as DNA, the CDR3 is TGCAGCGTTGAAGAGGCAGGAGGTGAGCAGTTCTTC. Its translation is CSVEEAGGEQFF.

In this sample, this clonotype turned up many times. This rearrangement joins TRBV11-2 to TRBJ2-7; the match to TRBD1 covers 7 bases. CDR1 and CDR2 (germline): SGHAT, FQNNGV. V gave up 4 bases and J gave up 2 bases; unmatched junction bases: 11. This CDR3 spans 16 amino acids. The CDR3 coding sequence is TGTGCCAGCAGCTCAAACCCTACAGGGGAACCCTACGAGCAGTACTTC. Its protein product is CASSSNPTGEPYEQYF.

There are a few counts of this clonotype. The chain has TRBV12-3 or TRBV12-4 and TRBJ2-6; 7 positions match TRBD2. The CDR3 is 17 residues long. J lost 2 bases, V lost 1 base, and 5 bases had no gene match. The CDR3 is CASSLVGGSAGANVLTF. In nucleotides, the CDR3 is TGTGCCAGCAGTTTAGTGGGGGGGAGCGCTGGGGCCAACGTCCTGACTTTC.

This clonotype has a count of ten or more. This sequence joins TRBV28 and TRBJ1-1; D may be TRBD1 (5 bases). Germline assignment: CDR1 MDHEN and CDR2 SYDVKM. This CDR3 region has 12 residues. V lost 6 bases and J lost 4, with 9 bases in between. CDR3 nucleotides: TGTGCCAGCAGACGGGGCGTCACTGAAGCTTTCTTT. Amino acids: CASRRGVTEAFF.

This clonotype has ten or more counts. The chain combines TRBV7-3 with TRBJ2-6; 10 nucleotides line up with TRBD1. CDR1 and CDR2 (germline): SGHTA, FQGTGA. This CDR3 has 17 amino acids. After removal of 3 bases from V and 2 bases from J, the junction contained 4 bases not matched to a gene. The CDR3 is CASSFGTGEAGANVLTF. Here the CDR3 DNA reads TGTGCCAGCAGCTTCGGGACAGGGGAAGCTGGGGCCAACGTCCTGACTTTC.

This clonotype appeared a few times. The gene calls are TRBV20-1 and TRBJ2-4, with a weak D call TRBD1 (6 bases). The CDR3 runs to 14 residues. V was pared by 6 bases and J by 2 bases, with 14 bases between. Germline values: CDR1 DFQATT, CDR2 SNEGSKA (reference sequence). The CDR3 nucleotides read TGCAGTGCAAACTCCGACAGGACCAAAAACATTCAGTACTTC. Residues: CSANSDRTKNIQYF.

This clonotype has ten or more counts. The J gene is TRBJ2-1, the V gene TRBV5-1; TRBD2 matches 11 bases. CDR1 is SGHRS, CDR2 YFSETQ, per germline. The ends lost 2 bases at V and 1 base at J; junction bases unmatched: 5. This CDR3 is 17 amino acids long. The CDR3 DNA reads as TGCGCCAGCAGCTTCGGACTAGCGGGTACATCCTACAATGAGCAGTTCTTC. This codes for CASSFGLAGTSYNEQFF.

This clonotype was detected many times. The chain links TRBV12-3 or TRBV12-4 to TRBJ1-6; the D gene is possibly TRBD1 (5 bases). V was cut by 3 bases and J by 8 bases, with 11 bases left in between. The CDR3 contains 14 residues. CDR3 sequence reads: CASSLWGLDSPLHF. CDR3 bases: TGTGCCAGCAGTTTGTGGGGCCTGGATTCACCCCTCCACTTT.

The sample holds many counts of this clonotype. The chain recombines TRBV11-2 with TRBJ2-1; 9 bases map to TRBD2. Germline V gene lookup returns CDR1 SGHAT and CDR2 FQNNGV. The CDR3 loop spans 16 amino acids. The V segment lost 1 base and the J segment 2 bases; nucleotides outside the gene matches: 3. The CDR3 DNA is TGTGCCAGCAGCTTAGTGGCTAGCGGGGCCTACAATGAGCAGTTCTTC. Protein: CASSLVASGAYNEQFF.

This clonotype was seen a few times. The chain couples TRBV19 to TRBJ1-6; D uncertain. The CDR3 consists of 14 residues. Trimming took 6 bases from V and 5 from J, leaving 11 bases between them. Germline lookup yields CDR1 LNHDA and CDR2 SQIVND (reference sequence). CDR3: CASSGIADNSPLHF. CDR3 DNA sequence: TGTGCCAGTAGCGGAATCGCGGATAATTCACCCCTCCACTTT.

The sample holds many counts of this clonotype. The chain is built from TRBV29-1 and TRBJ2-7, with TRBD2 as a possible D gene (5 bases). There are 18 residues in the CDR3. V was cut by 0 bases and J by 0 bases, with 21 bases left in between. The germline CDR1 and CDR2 sequences are SQVTM and ANQGSEA. CDR3 sequence reads: CSVEDLGSHSLSSYEQYF. DNA for the CDR3: TGCAGCGTTGAAGATTTAGGGAGTCACAGCTTGAGCTCCTACGAGCAGTACTTC.

Concerning this clonotype itself: A much larger clonotype is one base distant, so this may be a read error. The chain has TRBV24-1 and TRBJ2-3; a possible D gene is TRBD1 (5 bases). This CDR3 contains 15 residues. Germline loops: CDR1 KGHDR, CDR2 SFDVKD. CDR3 region: CAISDFQGNTDTQYF. CDR3 bases: TGTGCCATCAGTGATTTCCAGGGCAACACAGATACGCAGTATTTT.

This clonotype was seen only a few times. The chain employs TRBV6-5 and TRBJ2-7; no reliable D call. Trimming removed 2 bases from V and 2 bases from J, with 7 bases in between. The germline V gene encodes CDR1 MNHEY and CDR2 SVGAGI. The CDR3 length is 13 residues. CDR3 residues: CASSYLGTYEQYF. The DNA for the CDR3 is TGTGCCAGCAGTTACCTAGGGACCTACGAGCAGTACTTC.

This clonotype has just a few counts. The CDR3, as DNA: TGTGCCAGCAGCTTAGCTGCTCGGCAGGTCGGTGGCTACACCTTC. Residues: CASSLAARQVGGYTF. The V and J genes are TRBV7-2 and TRBJ1-2; D unclear. V gave up 0 bases and J gave up 7 bases, with 15 bases separating them. Germline loops: CDR1 SGHTA, CDR2 FQGNSA. The CDR3 contains 15 residues.

J is TRBJ2-1 and V is TRBV10-3, with 12 bases aligning to TRBD2. Germline CDR1 and CDR2: ENHRY and SYGVKD. The V gene end was trimmed by 5 bases and the J gene end by 8 bases; junction bases not matched to a gene: 13. The length of the CDR3 is 17 residues. CDR3 coding DNA: TGTGCCATCAGTCTCTCGGCTAGCGGGAGGGCCGGGGATGAGCAGTTCTTC. Protein product: CAISLSASGRAGDEQFF.

On this clonotype itself: One end of the junction varies from germline; a read error may be responsible. The CDR3 region is CASSLLGTSYTNTQYF. The CDR3, as DNA: TGTGCCAGCAGCTTACTTGGGACTAGCTACACAAATACGCAGTATTTT. This chain connects TRBV7-8 to TRBJ2-3; TRBD2 matches at 9 bases. This CDR3 spans 16 amino acids. CDR1 is SGHVS, CDR2 FQNEAQ, per germline.

On this clonotype itself: A much larger clonotype is one base distant, so this may be a read error. The gene calls are TRBV24-1 and TRBJ2-5; possible D gene TRBD1, 5 bases. CDR3 size: 12 residues. Germline assignment: CDR1 KGHDR and CDR2 SFDVKD. The V and J ends lost 9 bases and 9 bases respectively, with 16 bases between them. Here the CDR3 reads CATEAALGAQYF. CDR3 sequence (DNA): TGTGCCACCGAGGCGGCGTTAGGGGCCCAGTACTTC.

In this sample, this clonotype turned up a few times. The chain joins TRBV15 to TRBJ2-1; either TRBD1 or TRBD2 may fit D (5 bases each). The CDR3 length is 14 residues. Deletions cut 7 bases from V and 5 bases from J, with 15 bases between. Germline CDR1 LNHNV, CDR2 YYDKDF (reference sequence). The CDR3 region is CATNHYGAHNEQFF. The DNA of the CDR3 is TGTGCCACCAACCACTACGGGGCTCACAATGAGCAGTTCTTC.